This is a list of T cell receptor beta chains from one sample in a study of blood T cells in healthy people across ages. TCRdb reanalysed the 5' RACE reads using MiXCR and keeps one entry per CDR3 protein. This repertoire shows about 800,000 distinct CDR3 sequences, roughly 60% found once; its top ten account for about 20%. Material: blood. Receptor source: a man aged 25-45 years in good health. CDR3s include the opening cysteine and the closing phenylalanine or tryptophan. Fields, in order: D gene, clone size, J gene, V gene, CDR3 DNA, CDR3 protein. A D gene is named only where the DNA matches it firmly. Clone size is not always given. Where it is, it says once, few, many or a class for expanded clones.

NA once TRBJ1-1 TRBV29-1 TGCAGCGTTACCCGAAGCCCATCCGCTTTCTTT CSVTRSPSAFF
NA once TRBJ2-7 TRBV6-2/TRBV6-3 TGTGCCAGCACCTCAACCACCTACGAGCAGTACTTC CASTSTTYEQYF
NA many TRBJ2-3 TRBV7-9 TGCGCCAGCAGCTTGGTAGGGGATACGCAGTATTTT CASSLVGDTQYF
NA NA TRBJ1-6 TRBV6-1 TGTGCCAGTACGGGAGTCCTTAATTCACCCCTCCACTTT CASTGVLNSPLHF
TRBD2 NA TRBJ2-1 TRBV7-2 TGTGCCAGCAGCTTACGCCTAGCGGGGAACAATGAGCAGTTCTTC CASSLRLAGNNEQFF
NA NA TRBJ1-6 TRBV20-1 TGCAGTGCTAGGGATGGCGTTTATTCACCCCCCCACTTT CSARDGVYSPPHF
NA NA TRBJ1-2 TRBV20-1 TGCAGTGACAGGGTGGTATGGAAAGACTATGGCTACACCTTC CSDRVVWKDYGYTF
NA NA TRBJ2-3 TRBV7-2 TGTGCCAGCAGCTTAACCCCGGTTCATAGCGGAGGGTCGGATACGCAGTATTTT CASSLTPVHSGGSDTQYF
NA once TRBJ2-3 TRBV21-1 TGTGCCAGCGGCTCCTCCAATTGTACGCAGTATTTT CASGSSNCTQYF
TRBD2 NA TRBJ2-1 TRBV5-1 TGCGCCAGCAGCCCGAGGACTAGCGGGAGGGCCTACAATGAGCAGTTCTTC CASSPRTSGRAYNEQFF
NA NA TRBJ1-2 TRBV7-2 TGTGCCAGCAGCTTTCAGGGAAGCGGGACAACTAACTATGGCTACACCTTC CASSFQGSGTTNYGYTF
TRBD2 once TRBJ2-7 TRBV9 TGTGCCAGCAGCGCCGACGGGACTAGCGGCTACAATGAGCAGTACTTC CASSADGTSGYNEQYF
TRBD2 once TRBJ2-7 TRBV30 TGTGCCTGGAGTGTGGGACTAGCGGGAGCTCTTGGAGAGCAGTACTTC CAWSVGLAGALGEQYF
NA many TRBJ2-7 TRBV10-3 TGTGCCATCAGTGGGGAAATTACCTACGAGCAGTACTTC CAISGEITYEQYF
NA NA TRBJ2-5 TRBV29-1 TGCAGCGTTGAAGCACAGACGGGGGAGACCCAGTACTTC CSVEAQTGETQYF
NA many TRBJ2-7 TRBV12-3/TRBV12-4 TGTGCCAGCAGTTTAGCGTCTAGCACGAACGAGCAGTACTTC CASSLASSTNEQYF
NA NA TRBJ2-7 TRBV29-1 TGCAGCGTTGCTGGGGGGACGGACTCCTACGAGCAGTACTTC CSVAGGTDSYEQYF
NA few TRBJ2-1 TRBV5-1 TGCGCCAGCAGCTTGTATTTCCCCGAGCAGTTCTTC CASSLYFPEQFF
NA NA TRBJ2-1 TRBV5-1 TGCGCCAGCAGCTTGGTCGGGGACCCTTACAATGAGCAGTTCTTC CASSLVGDPYNEQFF
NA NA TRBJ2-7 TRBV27 TGTGCCGCCGGACAGTCGACGGACTACGAGCAGTACTTC CAAGQSTDYEQYF
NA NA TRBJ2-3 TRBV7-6 TGTGCCAGCAGCTTAGCGGGGGACCCGGTCGCAGATATGCAGTATTTT CASSLAGDPVADMQYF
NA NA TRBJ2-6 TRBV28 TGTGCCAGCAGTTTATACCCGTCTGGGGCCAACGTCCTGACTTTC CASSLYPSGANVLTF
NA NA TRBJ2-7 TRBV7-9 TGTGCCAGCAGCTTAGTAGGGGCCGGCTCCTACGAGCAGTACTTC CASSLVGAGSYEQYF
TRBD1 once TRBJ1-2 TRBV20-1 TGCAGTGCTAGAATACCTAACAGGGGGGCGATGGATGGCTACACCTTC CSARIPNRGAMDGYTF
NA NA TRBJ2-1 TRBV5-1 TGCGCCAGCAGCTATGGGGGGACCTCCTACAATGAGCAGTTCTTC CASSYGGTSYNEQFF
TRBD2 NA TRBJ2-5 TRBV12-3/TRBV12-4 TGTGCCAGCAGTTACTGGGGGGGCCAAGAGACCCAGTACTTC CASSYWGGQETQYF
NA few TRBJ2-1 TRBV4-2 TGTGCCAGCAGCCAAGAAGGGCCCGGCAATGAGCAGTTCTTC CASSQEGPGNEQFF
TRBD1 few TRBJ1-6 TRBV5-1 TGCGCCAGCAGCTTGGGACAGGGCGATTCACCCCTCCACTTT CASSLGQGDSPLHF
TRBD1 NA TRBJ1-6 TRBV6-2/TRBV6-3 TGTGCCAGCAGCCGTCGGACAGGGGTGATAAACTCACCCCTCCACTTT CASSRRTGVINSPLHF
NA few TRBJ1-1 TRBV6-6 TGTGCCAGCATTGTGGACAGCACTTTACCAGAAGCTTTCTTT CASIVDSTLPEAFF
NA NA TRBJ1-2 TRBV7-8 TGTGCCAGCAGCCGAGAATCGGGGATTTATGGCTACACCTTC CASSRESGIYGYTF
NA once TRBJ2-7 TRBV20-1 TGCAGTGCTTTTAGAGGGGACTCGATTAAAGAGACCCGGTACTTC CSAFRGDSIKETRYF
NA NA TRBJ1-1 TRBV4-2 TGTGCCAGCAGCCAAGAGCTGATACAGGGCGGCACTGAAGCTTTCTTT CASSQELIQGGTEAFF
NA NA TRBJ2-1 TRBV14 TGTGCCAGCAGCCTCCCCTCGTGGCACCAACACAAGGAGCAGTTCTTC CASSLPSWHQHKEQFF
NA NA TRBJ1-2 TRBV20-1 TGCAGTGCTAGAGATGTGGCACAGAGTGACACTAACTATGGCTACACCTTC CSARDVAQSDTNYGYTF
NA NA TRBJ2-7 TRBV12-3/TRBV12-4 TGTGTCAGCAGTCATCCTGGGGACTACGAGCAGTACTTC CVSSHPGDYEQYF
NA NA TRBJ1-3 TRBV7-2 TGTGCCAGCAGCTTCGAGCTAGGTGTGGGAAACACCATATATTTT CASSFELGVGNTIYF
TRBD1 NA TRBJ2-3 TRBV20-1 TGCAGTGCTCTCAAGGGGGCGCCGAATGCGCAGTATTTT CSALKGAPNAQYF
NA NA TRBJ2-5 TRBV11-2 TGTGCCAGCAGCTTAGAGGGCCTCGGGACCCAGTACTTC CASSLEGLGTQYF
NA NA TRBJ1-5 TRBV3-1 TGTGCCAGCAGCCAAAAAAAGGGTATCGGCAATCAGCCCCAGCATTTT CASSQKKGIGNQPQHF
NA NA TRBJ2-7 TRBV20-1 TGCAGTGCTAGAGACGCCAGAGTTTACGAGCAGTACTTC CSARDARVYEQYF
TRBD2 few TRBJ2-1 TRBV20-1 TGCAGTGCCCCTGCCCCTTTCGAGGAGGACAACGGGGGGTTCTCCTACAATGAGCAGTTCTTC CSAPAPFEEDNGGFSYNEQFF
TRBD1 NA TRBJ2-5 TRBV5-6 TGTGCCAGCGGTGGATGGGAACAGGGGGTAGAGACCCAGTACTTC CASGGWEQGVETQYF
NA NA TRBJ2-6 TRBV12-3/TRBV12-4 TGTGCCACCGCGGGTCGCTCTGGGGCCAACGTCCTGACTTTC CATAGRSGANVLTF